The present TCR beta chain was sequenced within a study of response to subunit inactivated influenza vaccine. V was clipped by 4 bases and J by 3 bases, with 22 bases between them. This CDR3 is 17 amino acids long. Via MiXCR, TCRdb re-called the RT-PCR reads, giving one row per CDR3 protein. Of 600,000 to 700,000 distinct CDR3 sequences in the sample, 12% to 15% were seen once. This clonotype was found many times. Its antigen is unidentified. General study points: That few new T cells are recruited by each seasonal influenza vaccination was the authors' suggestion.

V is TRBV12-3 or TRBV12-4 and J is TRBJ2-7; the D call may be TRBD1 or TRBD2 (6 bases each). This sequence originates from a man aged 50 to 60 who received an inactivated influenza vaccine. Sequenced here: PBMCs from blood, sampled 14 to 15 days before vaccination. This CDR3 is CASSSDPGTRRGYEQYF. CDR3 DNA: TGTGCCAGCAGTTCTGACCCCGGGACACGGAGGGGCTACGAGCAGTACTTC.